These 13 T cell receptor beta chains were all obtained from the same sample, sequenced in a study of glioma-infiltrating T cells. TCR alpha and beta CDR3 regions were amplified from RNA using iRepertoire nested multiplex PCR. From the multiplex PCR reads, TCRdb called clonotypes with MiXCR, one entry per CDR3 protein. This sample has a few hundred thousand distinct CDR3 sequences, with around 38% found just once. Sequencing input: glioma tissue, nonneoplastic brain tissue, or PBMCs (not recorded which). All receptors derive from a human donor with low-grade glioma or glioblastoma, undergoing nonglioma brain surgery, or in good health (not recorded which).

Turning to this clonotype: A much more abundant neighbour one base away suggests this may be a read error. This chain joins TRBV27 and TRBJ2-3; D possibly corresponds to TRBD2 (7 bases). Germline V gene lookup returns CDR1 MNHEY and CDR2 SMNVEV (reference sequence). The CDR3 has 16 amino acids. The chain's CDR3 is CASSAGRWGGTDTQCF. The CDR3 nucleotides read TGTGCCAGCAGTGCCGGGAGATGGGGGGGCACAGATACGCAGTGTTTT.

This clonotype was found many times. The genes are TRBV27 and TRBJ2-7; D unclear. Deletions cut 2 bases from V and 2 bases from J, with 7 bases between. This CDR3 comprises 13 residues. Germline V gene lookup returns CDR1 MNHEY and CDR2 SMNVEV (reference sequence). CDR3 DNA: TGTGCCAGCAGTTTAGGCAGGACCTACGAGCAGTACTTC. Its protein product is CASSLGRTYEQYF.

The CDR3 bases are TGTGCCAGCAGCTTGTATGGATTTCAAGAGACCCAGTACTTC. Encoded protein: CASSLYGFQETQYF. The rearrangement links TRBV7-9 to TRBJ2-5; D is unresolved. The V end was cut by 3 bases, the J end by 2 bases, with 10 bases between. The germline V gene encodes CDR1 SEHNR and CDR2 FQNEAQ (reference sequence). This CDR3 has 14 residues.

In DNA, the CDR3 is TGTGCCAGCAACCCGACGGGGCACTCTATCGGCACTGAAGCTTTCTTT. This translates into CASNPTGHSIGTEAFF. This rearrangement joins TRBV28 to TRBJ1-1; D possibly corresponds to TRBD1 (5 bases). V dropped 7 bases and J dropped 4 bases, with 22 bases sitting between them. CDR3 length: 16 amino acids. Germline V gene data show CDR1 as MDHEN and CDR2 as SYDVKM.

This clonotype came up many times. The chain joins TRBV6-1 to TRBJ2-3; 12 bases align to TRBD1. The V segment lost 2 bases and the J segment 6 bases; nucleotides outside the gene matches: 6. The CDR3 contains 16 residues. Germline loops: CDR1 MNHNS, CDR2 SASEGT. CDR3 sequence: CASSERGDRGLDTQYF. As DNA, the CDR3 is TGTGCCAGCAGTGAACGCGGGGACAGGGGGCTGGATACGCAGTATTTT.

This clonotype has a count of ten or more. The chain joins TRBV28 to TRBJ2-7; D gene unclear. The CDR3 loop spans 14 amino acids. Germline V gene sequence: CDR1 MDHEN, CDR2 SYDVKM. V lost 6 bases and J 3 bases, leaving 15 bases between the germline ends. CDR3 bases: TGTGCCAGCAGGTACCACGCAGGAATCTACGAGCAGTACTTC. Translated, it gives CASRYHAGIYEQYF.

In its sample, this clonotype was seen a few times. V usage is TRBV20-1 and J usage is TRBJ2-6; 7 positions agree with TRBD1. The V gene end was trimmed by 3 bases and the J gene end by 2 bases; junction bases not matched to a gene: 4. Germline V gene lookup returns CDR1 DFQATT and CDR2 SNEGSKA (reference sequence). The CDR3 contains 15 residues. Written as DNA, the CDR3 is TGCAGTGCTAGCGCTGACAGGGCTGGGGCCAACGTCCTGACTTTC. This gives the protein CSASADRAGANVLTF.

Comments on this clonotype: The junction departs from the called germline gene at one end, perhaps through a read error. V usage is TRBV2 and J usage is TRBJ2-7, with TRBD2 matching 7 bases. The CDR3 runs to 13 residues. CDR1 is SNHLY and CDR2 is FYNNEI in the germline V gene. The CDR3 coding sequence is TGTGCCAGCAGTGGACTAGCCCCCTACGAGCATTACTTC. This encodes CASSGLAPYEHYF.

This chain connects TRBV7-9 to TRBJ1-5; D is unclear. The germline V and J ends were trimmed by 3 bases and 1 base, with 7 bases remaining between them. CDR1 is SEHNR, CDR2 FQNEAQ, per germline (reference sequence). This CDR3 contains 14 residues. CDR3 protein: CASSFWQSNQPQHF. In DNA, the CDR3 is TGTGCCAGCAGCTTTTGGCAGAGCAATCAGCCCCAGCATTTT.

At least ten counts were recorded for this clonotype. The chain links TRBV28 to TRBJ1-3, with D hard to call. This CDR3 spans 14 amino acids. V was shortened by 7 bases and J by 0 bases, with 10 bases between the two germline ends. CDR1 is MDHEN and CDR2 is SYDVKM in the germline V gene. This chain's CDR3 is CASKSPSSGNTIYF. In DNA form, the CDR3 reads TGTGCCAGCAAATCCCCTTCCTCTGGAAACACCATATATTTT.

In its sample, this clonotype was seen many times. The chain links TRBV27 to TRBJ1-2; TRBD1 might be the D (5 bases). V dropped 2 bases and J dropped 8 bases, with 15 bases sitting between them. Germline V CDR1 and CDR2: MNHEY, SMNVEV (reference sequence). The CDR3 sequence is 14 residues long. This CDR3 reads CASSLQGPVGGYTF. The CDR3 nucleotides read TGTGCCAGCAGTTTACAGGGCCCCGTGGGAGGCTACACCTTC.

The chain combines TRBV10-3 with TRBJ1-3, with TRBD1 matching 10 bases. V was pared by 10 bases and J by 4 bases, with 13 bases of the junction left unmatched. CDR1 ENHRY and CDR2 SYGVKD come from the germline V gene. The CDR3 length is 16 residues. The CDR3: CATGTGAFRTGNTIYF. The CDR3 DNA reads TGTGCCACTGGGACAGGGGCCTTCCGGACGGGAAACACCATATATTTT.

This clonotype occurred a few times. The J gene is TRBJ1-2, the V gene TRBV5-8, with 7 bases matching TRBD1. CDR1 and CDR2 (germline): SGHTS, YDEGEE. The CDR3 totals 13 residues. Trimming removed 0 bases from V and 6 bases from J; junction bases left unmatched: 2. The CDR3 loop is CASSLVQGDGYTF. The CDR3 bases are TGTGCCAGCAGCTTGGTCCAGGGGGATGGCTACACCTTC.